This TCR beta chain was obtained from a study of cytomegalovirus exposure and HLA in healthy donors. Overall study findings and caveats: There were several of the most significant clusters that appeared linked to common viral pathogens in a later analysis. TCR beta sequences reportedly predicted most subjects' HLA-A and HLA-B alleles accurately.

Deletions cut 1 base from V and 8 bases from J, with 12 bases between. The CDR3 spans 13 residues. Per the germline V gene, CDR1 is GTSNPN and CDR2 is SVGIG (reference sequence). The PCR had 60 Vbeta and 13 Jbeta primers. TCRdb's table, derived via immunoSEQ multiplex PCR, lists solely in-frame clones and lacks some. The sample shows approximately 130,000 clones, just under 90% of them seen only once. Turning to this clone: The antigen remains unidentified.

The origin of this receptor is a woman aged 25 to 39 in good health and CMV-seronegative. The sequenced material came from PBMCs. The chain couples TRBV30 to TRBJ2-1; D perhaps matches TRBD1 (5 bases). The DNA for the CDR3 is TGTGCCTGGAGTGCGACTCAGGGCTATGAGCAGTTCTTC. Translating it yields CAWSATQGYEQFF.